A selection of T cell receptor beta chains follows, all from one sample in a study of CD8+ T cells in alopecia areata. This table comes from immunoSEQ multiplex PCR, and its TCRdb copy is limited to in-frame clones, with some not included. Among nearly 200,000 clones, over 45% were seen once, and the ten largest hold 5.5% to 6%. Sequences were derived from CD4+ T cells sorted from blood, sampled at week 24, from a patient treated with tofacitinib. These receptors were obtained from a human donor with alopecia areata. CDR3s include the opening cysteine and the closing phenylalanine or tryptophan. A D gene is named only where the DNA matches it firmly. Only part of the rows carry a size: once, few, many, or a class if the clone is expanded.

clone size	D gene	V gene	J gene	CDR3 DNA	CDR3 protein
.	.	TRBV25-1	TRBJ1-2	TGTGCCAGCAGTTTGGGGGGGTACTATGGCTACACCTTC	CASSLGGYYGYTF
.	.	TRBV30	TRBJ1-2	TGTGCCTGGAGTTCATCTAACTATGGCTACACCTTC	CAWSSSNYGYTF
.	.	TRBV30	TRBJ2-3	TGTGCCTGGACGGTCGGTAGCGTGGGAGATACGCAGTATTTT	CAWTVGSVGDTQYF
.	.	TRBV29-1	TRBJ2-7	TGCAGCGTTGGGGGGTCCTACGAGCAGTACTTC	CSVGGSYEQYF
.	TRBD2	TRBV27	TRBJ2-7	TGTGCCAGCAGTTTTGGGCTAGCGGGACCTAGGGGGAGCTCCTACGAGCAGTACTTC	CASSFGLAGPRGSSYEQYF
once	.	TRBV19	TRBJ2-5	TGTGCCAGTAGTATGAACGGGTTGGCAGGTGCTGAGACCCAGTACTTC	CASSMNGLAGAETQYF
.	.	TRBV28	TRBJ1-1	TGTGCCAGCAGTGGGTACGGGACCAACACTGAAGCTTTCTTT	CASSGYGTNTEAFF
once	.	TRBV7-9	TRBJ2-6	TGTGCCAGCAGCTTAGGGGCCTCTGGGGCCAACGTCCTGACTTTC	CASSLGASGANVLTF
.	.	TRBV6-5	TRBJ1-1	TGTGCCAGCAGACCGTCGGTGGGTGAAGCTTTCTTT	CASRPSVGEAFF
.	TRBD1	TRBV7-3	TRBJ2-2	TGTGCCAGCAGCCCGAGGACAGGGAACACCGGGGAGCTGTTTTTT	CASSPRTGNTGELFF
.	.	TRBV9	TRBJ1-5	TGTGCCAGCAGCGTAGCTGCGGAAAACAATCAGCCCCAGCATTTT	CASSVAAENNQPQHF
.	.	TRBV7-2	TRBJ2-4	TGTGCCAGCAGCTTAGCGGGGGGAGCGAAAAACATTCAGTACTTC	CASSLAGGAKNIQYF
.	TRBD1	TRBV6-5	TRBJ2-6	TGTGCCGCCACTCCGGGACAGGGACCAATTAACGTCCTGACTTTC	CAATPGQGPINVLTF
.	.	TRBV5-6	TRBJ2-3	TGTGCCAGCAGCACCATCGGCAATAGCACAGATACGCAGTATTTT	CASSTIGNSTDTQYF
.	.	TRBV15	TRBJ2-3	TGTGCCACCAGCCCTTACGGGAGAGATTCAGATACGCAGTATTTT	CATSPYGRDSDTQYF
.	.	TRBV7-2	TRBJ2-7	TGTGCCAGCAGCCCTGACAGGCTTAACTACGAGCAGTACTTC	CASSPDRLNYEQYF
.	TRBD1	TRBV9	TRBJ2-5	TGTGCCAGCAGCTCGCGACAGGGAGAGACCCAGTACTTC	CASSSRQGETQYF
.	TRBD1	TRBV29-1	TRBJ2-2	TGCAGCGTTGCGGGACAGGGATTCACCGGGGAGCTGTTTTTT	CSVAGQGFTGELFF
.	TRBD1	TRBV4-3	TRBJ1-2	TGCGCCAGCAGCCAAGACCTAGGGGCGACAGGGGGCGATGGCTACACCTTC	CASSQDLGATGGDGYTF
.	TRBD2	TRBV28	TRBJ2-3	TGTGCCAGCAGTATACTAGCGGTCGGCACAGATACGCAGTATTTT	CASSILAVGTDTQYF
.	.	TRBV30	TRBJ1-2	TGTGCCTGGATGGGAGTTAACTATGGCTACACCTTC	CAWMGVNYGYTF
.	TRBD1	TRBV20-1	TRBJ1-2	TGCAGTGGGTCAGGGGGGCATGGCTACACCTTC	CSGSGGHGYTF
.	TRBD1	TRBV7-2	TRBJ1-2	TGTGCCAGCAGCCGTTCCGGAGGGGGCTCAGATGGCTACACCTTC	CASSRSGGGSDGYTF
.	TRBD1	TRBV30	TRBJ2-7	TGTGCCTGGAGCCGTACAGGGACAGTAACGGGGGAGCAGTACTTC	CAWSRTGTVTGEQYF
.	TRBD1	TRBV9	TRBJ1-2	TGTGCCAGCAGCGTAGTGCCCGGATGGGACAGTAACTATGGCTACACCTTC	CASSVVPGWDSNYGYTF
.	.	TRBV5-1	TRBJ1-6	TGCGCCAGCAGCTTGGACGAACCACCCCTCCACTTT	CASSLDEPPLHF
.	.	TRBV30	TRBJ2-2	TGTGCCTGTGAGGGGGACCGCACCGGGGAGCTGTTTTTT	CACEGDRTGELFF
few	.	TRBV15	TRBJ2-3	TGTGCCACCAGCAGCCAACATCGTGCAGATACGCAGTATTTT	CATSSQHRADTQYF